One sample yielded the 9 T cell receptor beta chains listed below, sequenced in a study of monozygotic twins with cystic fibrosis. Clones were sequenced by immunoSEQ multiplex PCR, and TCRdb holds only the in-frame ones, with some missing. The sample contains tens of thousands of clones, 75% to 95% of which appear only once. The specimen sequenced was blood. The receptors stem from a boy aged 2 to 10 with cystic fibrosis.

V and J are TRBV27 and TRBJ2-3, with D unresolved. This CDR3 has 16 residues. Germline values: CDR1 MNHEY, CDR2 SMNVEV (reference sequence). V was pared by 7 bases and J by 4 bases, with 21 bases between. CDR3 residues: CASTPRGPTNADTQYF. CDR3 sequence (DNA): TGTGCCAGCACCCCAAGAGGACCCACGAACGCAGATACGCAGTATTTT.

The genes are TRBV6-5 and TRBJ1-1; TRBD1 aligns across 7 bases. The germline CDR1 and CDR2 sequences are MNHEY and SVGAGI. The J segment lost 11 bases and the V segment lost 8 bases, leaving 14 bases of the junction unmatched. The CDR3 covers 13 residues. The CDR3 region is CASVRGETGNAFF. DNA for the CDR3: TGTGCCAGCGTTCGAGGGGAGACAGGGAATGCTTTCTTT.

V usage is TRBV7-9 and J usage is TRBJ2-5; D perhaps matches TRBD1 (6 bases). CDR1 SEHNR and CDR2 FQNEAQ come from the germline V gene (reference sequence). V lost 7 bases and J 5 bases, leaving 20 bases between the germline ends. The CDR3 loop spans 15 amino acids. In DNA, the CDR3 is TGTGCCAGCACCCTCCCCACCGGACAGCTGGAGACCCAGTACTTC. It codes for CASTLPTGQLETQYF.

This clone has a handful of counts. The rearrangement uses TRBV6-5 and TRBJ1-2, with D perhaps matching TRBD1 (5 bases). V was pared by 0 bases and J by 8 bases, with 7 bases between. Germline loops: CDR1 MNHEY, CDR2 SVGAGI. This CDR3 is 12 amino acids long. The CDR3 is CASSYSGDGYTF. The CDR3 DNA reads TGTGCCAGCAGTTACTCAGGGGACGGCTACACCTTC.

J is TRBJ2-2 and V is TRBV18, with D uncertain. V was clipped by 6 bases and J by 0 bases, with 17 bases between them. Looked up from germline, CDR1 is KGHSH and CDR2 is LQKENI. This CDR3 has 17 residues. The CDR3 DNA reads as TGTGCCAGCTCCTTACCAGGTGACATAACGAACACCGGGGAGCTGTTTTTT. It yields the protein CASSLPGDITNTGELFF.

The chain joins TRBV19 to TRBJ1-1, with 8 nucleotides matching TRBD1. CDR3 length equals 13 residues. Looked up from germline, CDR1 is LNHDA and CDR2 is SQIVND (reference sequence). V lost 8 bases and J lost 1; bases outside the gene matches: 3. Here the CDR3 reads CASSGQGNTEAFF. Here the CDR3 DNA reads TGTGCCAGTTCCGGACAGGGGAACACTGAAGCTTTCTTT.

The chain employs TRBV5-1 and TRBJ1-1, with D maybe TRBD1 (6 bases). The germline V gene encodes CDR1 SGHRS and CDR2 YFSETQ. The CDR3 runs to 14 residues. The ends were cut back, 3 bases at V and 7 bases at J, with 16 bases in the middle. The CDR3 here is CASSWTGGEIEAFF. CDR3 nucleotide sequence: TGCGCCAGCAGCTGGACCGGGGGCGAGATTGAAGCTTTCTTT.

The rearrangement uses TRBV19 and TRBJ1-1, with a possible D match to TRBD1 (6 bases). V lost 4 bases and J 1 base, leaving 13 bases between the germline ends. CDR3 size: 15 residues. Germline assignment: CDR1 LNHDA and CDR2 SQIVND (reference sequence). DNA for the CDR3: TGTGCCAGTAGTAGGTTGACAGGAGGGAACACTGAAGCTTTCTTT. Residues: CASSRLTGGNTEAFF.

This chain uses TRBV4-2 with TRBJ2-5, with a tentative D call TRBD2 (5 bases). Germline V gene lookup returns CDR1 LGHNA and CDR2 YNFKEQ. Between the trimmed V and J ends, which lost 0 bases and 6 bases, there was a span of 11 bases. There are 14 residues in the CDR3. The CDR3: CASSQDVAKKTQYF. Written as DNA, the CDR3 is TGTGCCAGCAGCCAAGATGTAGCGAAGAAGACCCAGTACTTC.